This TCR beta chain was captured by sequencing in a study of immune characterization of retroperitoneal liposarcoma. This clonotype showed up just a few times. TCRdb passed the PCR reads through MiXCR, listing each CDR3 protein once. The sample records around 11,000 distinct CDR3 sequences, over 35% being singletons. Germline CDR1 is MNHEY and CDR2 is SVGEGT. CDR3 length equals 15 residues. Material for sequencing was tumor tissue. This sequence originates from a male donor with retroperitoneal liposarcoma. J is TRBJ2-1 and V is TRBV6-2 or TRBV6-3; possible D gene TRBD2, 5 bases. The J call may be wrong; the DNA end is better matched by TRBJ2-7. CDR3 in DNA: TGTGCCAGCAGTCTTCCCCACGGGATGACCTACGAGCAGTACTTC. Translation gives CASSLPHGMTYEQYF.